These 25 T cell receptor beta chains came from one sample sequenced in a study of OX40 agonist ivuxolimab in advanced cancers. Assay used: immunoSEQ multiplex PCR; TCRdb lists only in-frame clones, some missing. This repertoire shows more than 65,000 clones, about 87% found once; its top ten account for roughly 0.59%. The specimen was CD4+ or CD8+ T cells sorted from blood, collected in a trial of the OX40 agonist ivuxolimab. The source is an adult with an advanced solid tumor such as melanoma, head and neck, liver or kidney cancer.

The chain joins TRBV30 to TRBJ2-3, with D uncertain. The V gene's germline CDR1 is GTSNPN and CDR2 SVGIG (reference sequence). V gave up 4 bases and J gave up 0 bases, with 11 bases separating them. The length of the CDR3 is 14 residues. The CDR3, as DNA: TGTGCCTGGACATCAGGTTTTAGCACAGATACGCAGTATTTT. Translation gives CAWTSGFSTDTQYF.

The chain carries TRBV7-6 and TRBJ1-5; D is unresolved. Germline V lookup: CDR1 SGHVS, CDR2 FNYEAQ. The CDR3 loop spans 13 amino acids. V dropped 3 bases and J dropped 4 bases, with 7 bases sitting between them. The CDR3 protein is CASSFAPNQPQHF. In nucleotides, the CDR3 is TGTGCCAGCAGCTTCGCCCCGAATCAGCCCCAGCATTTT.

CDR3 loop: CASSVGAAGSEQFF. For the CDR3, the DNA is TGTGCCAGCAGCGTAGGGGCGGCAGGGAGTGAGCAGTTCTTC. The chain combines TRBV9 with TRBJ2-1; tentatively, D is TRBD1 or TRBD2 (5 bases each). This CDR3 has 14 amino acids. Trimming removed 0 bases at V and 9 bases at J, with 13 bases between. Germline lookup yields CDR1 SGDLS and CDR2 YYNGEE. Full variable domain (outside the CDR3, taken from reference TRBV9 and TRBJ2-1): DSGVTQTPKHLITATGQRVTLRCSPRSGDLSVYWYQQSLDQGLQFLIQYYNGEERAKGNILERFSAQQFPDLHSELNLSSLELGDSALYFCASSVGAAGSEQFFGPGTRLTVL.

This chain connects TRBV28 to TRBJ1-2, with 7 bases matching TRBD1. In germline, CDR1 is MDHEN, CDR2 SYDVKM. V gave up 2 bases and J gave up 4 bases; unmatched junction bases: 10. The CDR3 consists of 16 residues. The DNA for the CDR3 is TGTGCCAGCAGTTTAGGAGACTACAGGGGCACCTATGGCTACACCTTC. Translated, it gives CASSLGDYRGTYGYTF.

The rearrangement uses TRBV5-1 and TRBJ1-1; the D is unclear. The V and J ends lost 0 bases and 4 bases respectively, with 10 bases between them. Looked up from germline, CDR1 is SGHRS and CDR2 is YFSETQ. CDR3 length: 14 residues. CDR3 region: CASSLVTGSTEAFF. The CDR3 DNA reads TGCGCCAGCAGCTTGGTCACTGGGAGCACTGAAGCTTTCTTT. The variable domain in full, completed from reference TRBV5-1 and TRBJ1-1, reads KAGVTQTPRYLIKTRGQQVTLSCSPISGHRSVSWYQQTPGQGLQFLFEYFSETQRNKGNFPGRFSGRQFSNSRSEMNVSTLELGDSALYLCASSLVTGSTEAFFGQGTRLTVV.

The rearrangement joins TRBV28 to TRBJ1-1; the D gene is possibly TRBD1 (5 bases). Germline CDR1 reads MDHEN; CDR2 reads SYDVKM. Trimming removed 4 bases at V and 0 bases at J, with 9 bases between. There are 14 residues in the CDR3. The CDR3 DNA sequence: TGTGCCAGCAGTTCCGGGACGGTGAACACTGAAGCTTTCTTT. Protein sequence: CASSSGTVNTEAFF.

The chain recombines TRBV7-9 with TRBJ1-2; 9 bases match TRBD1. From germline, CDR1 is SEHNR and CDR2 FQNEAQ (reference sequence). The V and J ends lost 2 bases and 6 bases, in that order; junction bases with no gene match: 7. The CDR3 sequence is 15 residues long. The CDR3 reads CASSLTQTGGHGYTF. Written as DNA, the CDR3 is TGTGCCAGCAGCTTAACTCAAACAGGGGGCCATGGCTACACCTTC.

The chain links TRBV5-6 to TRBJ2-7; D remains ambiguous. CDR1 SGHDT and CDR2 YYEEEE come from the germline V gene. The CDR3 is 14 residues long. Trimming cost V 4 bases and J 6 bases, with 17 bases left between them. CDR3: CASSPDRRAGEQYF. The CDR3 nucleotides read TGTGCCAGCAGCCCGGACCGAAGGGCCGGCGAGCAGTACTTC.

In this sample, this clone turned up once. As DNA, the CDR3 is TGTGCCAGCAGCTTAAGGGGCTCCTCAAATGAGCAGTTCTTC. This encodes CASSLRGSSNEQFF. The V and J genes are TRBV7-3 and TRBJ2-1; D perhaps matches TRBD1 (5 bases). The germline V gene encodes CDR1 SGHTA and CDR2 FQGTGA. The CDR3 extends over 14 amino acids. Trimming left V 1 base short and J 7 bases short, with 11 bases between.

V and J are TRBV6-1 and TRBJ1-2, with D perhaps TRBD1 (6 bases). V was trimmed by 2 bases and J by 4 bases, leaving 14 bases between them. The length of the CDR3 is 15 residues. Germline V CDR1 and CDR2: MNHNS, SASEGT. The CDR3 reads CASSEKGGAGYGYTF. The CDR3 DNA sequence: TGTGCCAGCAGTGAAAAGGGGGGCGCCGGCTATGGCTACACCTTC.

This clone was observed a few times. The V gene is TRBV11-1, the J gene TRBJ2-6; no firm D call. CDR3 length equals 15 residues. Germline V gene sequence: CDR1 SGHAT, CDR2 FQDESV (reference sequence). Trimming took 5 bases from V and 2 from J, leaving 10 bases between them. The DNA of the CDR3 is TGTGCCAGCAGCCCCGACCGGGCTGGGGCCAACGTCCTGACTTTC. It specifies CASSPDRAGANVLTF.

This chain uses TRBV18 with TRBJ2-5; D is undetermined. The J call may be incorrect, as the DNA end agrees better with TRBJ2-7. CDR1 and CDR2 (germline): KGHSH, LQKENI. CDR3 size: 14 residues. CDR3 in DNA: TGTGCCAGCTCACCACGTAATCAACCCTACGAGCAGTACTTC. Encoded protein: CASSPRNQPYEQYF.

The CDR3 reads CASRGGTGRTDTQYF. The CDR3 bases are TGTGCCAGCAGAGGAGGGACAGGAAGAACAGATACGCAGTATTTT. This chain joins TRBV11-2 and TRBJ2-3; 8 bases are shared with TRBD1. Germline-derived CDR1 and CDR2 are SGHAT and FQNNGV. V gave up 6 bases and J gave up 3 bases; unmatched junction bases: 8. CDR3 length: 15 residues.

The gene calls are TRBV5-1 and TRBJ2-7, with D hard to call. With 5 bases removed from V and 7 bases from J, the gap between germline ends came to 10 bases. The CDR3 consists of 11 residues. The germline V gene encodes CDR1 SGHRS and CDR2 YFSETQ. The CDR3 DNA sequence: TGCGCCAGCAGTCGTGGTTGGGAGCAGTACTTC. Its translation: CASSRGWEQYF.

This chain uses TRBV7-9 with TRBJ1-1; possibly TRBD1 for D (5 bases). Germline-derived CDR1 and CDR2 are SEHNR and FQNEAQ (reference sequence). V lost 3 bases to trimming and J lost 8 bases, with 10 bases between them. The CDR3 length is 12 residues. The CDR3 coding sequence is TGTGCCAGCAGCTTCCGGGGCCTCGAAGCTTTCTTT. Translating gives CASSFRGLEAFF.

The rearrangement uses TRBV19 and TRBJ2-1; D is uncertain. From germline, CDR1 is LNHDA and CDR2 SQIVND (reference sequence). The V end was cut by 5 bases, the J end by 10 bases, with 15 bases between. The CDR3 sequence is 13 residues long. The CDR3 DNA reads as TGTGCCAGTAGTCGACCGACGGACGGGGAGCAGTTCTTC. This encodes CASSRPTDGEQFF.

The chain carries TRBV9 and TRBJ1-2, with unresolved D. Germline CDR1 is SGDLS and CDR2 is YYNGEE. V shed 5 bases and J shed 0 bases, with 11 bases lying between them. The CDR3 is 14 amino acids. This CDR3 is CASSTGSTNYGYTF. The CDR3 DNA is TGTGCCAGCAGTACCGGATCAACTAACTATGGCTACACCTTC.

This chain connects TRBV5-5 to TRBJ1-1; TRBD1 might be the D (5 bases). In germline, CDR1 is SGHKS, CDR2 YYEKEE (reference sequence). V was pared by 0 bases and J by 5 bases, with 14 bases between. This CDR3 is built from 15 residues. CDR3 sequence: CASSLGRVEGTEAFF. In DNA form, the CDR3 reads TGTGCCAGCAGCTTGGGCAGGGTTGAGGGTACTGAAGCTTTCTTT.

The DNA of the CDR3 is TGTGCCAGCAGCGACCGGGACAGGGGTACAGATACGCAGTATTTT. Protein product: CASSDRDRGTDTQYF. The chain links TRBV5-4 to TRBJ2-3, with 10 bases lining up with TRBD1. Germline V lookup: CDR1 SGHNT, CDR2 YYREEE (reference sequence). With 4 bases clipped from V and 3 bases from J, the junction kept 5 bases outside the gene matches. This CDR3 contains 15 residues. Using reference TRBV5-4 and TRBJ2-3 for the parts outside the CDR3, the full variable domain is ETGVTQSPTHLIKTRGQQVTLRCSSQSGHNTVSWYQQALGQGPQFIFQYYREEENGRGNFPPRFSGLQFPNYSSELNVNALELDDSALYLCASSDRDRGTDTQYFGPGTRLTVL.

This sequence joins TRBV5-4 and TRBJ2-4; D is perhaps TRBD1 (5 bases). Trimming stripped 3 bases from V and 2 bases from J, with 24 bases between. Germline CDR1 SGHNT, CDR2 YYREEE (reference sequence). The CDR3 has 19 amino acids. CDR3 loop: CASSSVDVGDRRTKNIQYF. CDR3 DNA sequence: TGTGCCAGCAGCTCGGTCGATGTAGGGGATCGAAGGACCAAAAACATTCAGTACTTC.

The chain employs TRBV18 and TRBJ1-3; 7 nucleotides match TRBD1. CDR1 is KGHSH, CDR2 LQKENI, per germline. The V segment lost 2 bases and the J segment 4 bases; nucleotides outside the gene matches: 8. The CDR3 sequence is 16 residues long. The CDR3 is CASSPAGQTLGNTIYF. The CDR3 DNA follows: TGTGCCAGCTCACCAGCGGGACAGACCCTCGGAAACACCATATATTTT.

Comment on this clone: Mismatch with germline at one junction end may stem from a read error. The chain carries TRBV5-1 and TRBJ1-4; 7 positions match TRBD1. The CDR3 extends over 17 amino acids. Germline lookup yields CDR1 SGHRS and CDR2 YFSETQ. The CDR3 spells CASSRTGELPLNEKLLF. Here the CDR3 DNA reads TGCGCCAGCAGCCGGACAGGCGAGCTACCACTGAATGAAAAACTGCTTTTT.

The CDR3 here is CASSQSGGASGELFF. CDR3 nucleotides: TGCGCCAGCAGCCAAAGCGGGGGGGCCTCCGGGGAGCTGTTTTTT. The chain recombines TRBV4-1 with TRBJ2-2, with 10 bases matching TRBD2. Germline CDR1 reads MGHRA; CDR2 reads YSYEKL. The CDR3 is 15 amino acids. V shed 2 bases and J 6 bases; nucleotides not matched to a gene: 3.

This chain joins TRBV19 and TRBJ1-6; D is unclear. The CDR3 sequence is 15 residues long. Germline V gives CDR1 LNHDA, CDR2 SQIVND (reference sequence). The V and J ends lost 6 bases and 2 bases respectively, with 11 bases between them. The CDR3 loop reads CASRGDGAYNSPLHF. The CDR3 region has the DNA TGTGCCAGTAGAGGAGATGGGGCCTATAATTCACCCCTCCACTTT.

The rearrangement uses TRBV18 and TRBJ1-4; D call uncertain. The CDR3 has 15 amino acids. Looked up from germline, CDR1 is KGHSH and CDR2 is LQKENI. Trimming took 3 bases from V and 0 from J, leaving 8 bases between them. This CDR3 reads CASSPRGATNEKLFF. The DNA for the CDR3 is TGTGCCAGCTCACCCCGCGGGGCAACTAATGAAAAACTGTTTTTT.